This TCR beta chain was retrieved from a study of blood T cell repertoires in COVID-19. Study-wide background: COVID-19 samples from acute and convalescent phases originated in the United States, Italy and Spain.

Germline CDR1 SGHKS, CDR2 YYEKEE (reference sequence). The CDR3 runs to 15 residues. V was pared by 2 bases and J by 0 bases, with 11 bases between. The study assigned cohorts using participant-reported clinical history. What the recovered Cohort 3 donors had was two negative PCRs, clearance, or symptom resolution. Sequencing was performed with immunoSEQ multiplex PCR; in TCRdb, only in-frame clones are kept and a portion is missing. The sample holds roughly 250,000 clones; more than 75% are singletons and the top ten take approximately 2.1%. The sequencing input was PBMCs or T cells enriched from blood (not recorded which). The gene calls are TRBV5-5 and TRBJ1-1; D possibly corresponds to TRBD1 (6 bases). The clonotype was recovered from a woman in her 50s who had recovered from COVID-19. CDR3 in amino acids: CASSLGGTMNTEAFF. The CDR3 DNA reads TGTGCCAGCAGCTTAGGGGGAACCATGAACACTGAAGCTTTCTTT.